This T cell receptor beta chain originates from a study of T cells in Graves' hyperthyroidism and ophthalmopathy. About the study: Any treatment followed the collection of peripheral blood at initial diagnosis.

RNA transcripts gave rise to amplified TCR beta CDR3 regions. The TCR CDR3 was amplified in a first-round RT-PCR using the HTBI primer set. TCRdb redid the calling of the multiplex PCR reads with MiXCR, one entry per CDR3 protein. The data contain 660,000 or so distinct CDR3 sequences, around 20% of them singletons. Disease duration was under 3 months in the ophthalmopathy patients, who also had a Clinical Activity Score of at least 3 and a NOSPECS grade of at least 4. Diagnosing involved the use of clinical symptoms, serum thyroxine and TRAb, thyroid ultrasound and orbital computed tomography. Whole-study findings and limits: For ophthalmopathy, model prediction preceded onset by a median roughly 6.2 months.

Note on this clonotype: Its antigen is unidentified.

V dropped 4 bases and J dropped 0 bases, with 10 bases sitting between them. This CDR3 region has 14 residues. The germline V gene encodes CDR1 MNHEY and CDR2 SMNVEV (reference sequence). J is TRBJ2-7 and V is TRBV27, with no clear D. The sequence was collected from a young man with Graves' ophthalmopathy. Sequencing was done on a sample of blood. CDR3 bases: TGTGCCAGCAGTTCCCATGTGGGCTCCTACGAGCAGTACTTC. It yields the protein CASSSHVGSYEQYF.